This TCR beta chain emerged from a study of blood T cell repertoires in COVID-19. Looking at the study overall: Sites in the United States, Italy and Spain provided acute and convalescent COVID-19 samples. Sources were T cells, B-cell-depleted T cells, or PBMCs; the material itself was cDNA or gDNA.

Germline CDR1 is MNHNS and CDR2 is SASEGT. V was pared by 3 bases and J by 5 bases, with 7 bases between. CDR3 size: 13 residues. Some clones are missing from TCRdb's copy, which holds only in-frame ones; the method was immunoSEQ multiplex PCR. Found here are more than 150,000 clones, approximately 80% of them singletons; the top ten hold just over 9.5%. V gene TRBV6-1 combines with J gene TRBJ1-4; D is unresolved. The source of this sequence is a woman aged 45-60 years with acute or convalescent COVID-19. The sequenced sample consisted of peripheral blood. CDR3 in DNA: TGTGCCAGCAGTGAGCAGAAGAATGAAAAACTGTTTTTT. Protein: CASSEQKNEKLFF.